This T cell receptor (beta chain) was found in a study of Ad26.COV2.S vaccination and SARS-CoV-2 variants. Treatment here: 15 to 20 received Ad26.COV2.S at low or high dose, single or two shots; about 5 received placebo; per-sample allocation not given. Samples were taken on day 63 after the first vaccine or placebo injection. The data were produced by immunoSEQ multiplex PCR, yet TCRdb's version contains in-frame clones alone and is incomplete. Of around 500,000 clones in the sample, roughly 87% were seen once. Regarding the study as a whole: Quantification of TCR breadth and depth may have yielded underestimates of total T cell responses. After vaccination, substantial breadth of spike-specific CD8+ and CD4+ responses was reported.

Germline V gene data show CDR1 as SNHLY and CDR2 as FYNNEI. This CDR3 is built from 15 residues. V lost 5 bases and J lost 10; bases outside the gene matches: 15. Notes on this clone: The antigen is not known.

Here the sequenced sample was peripheral blood, taken in a trial of Ad26.COV2.S vaccine versus placebo. The chain carries TRBV2 and TRBJ1-1, with TRBD1 matching over 8 bases. The origin of this receptor is a person between 18 and 59 years old who received the Ad26.COV2.S COVID-19 vaccine or a placebo. CDR3: CASSPRTGLGSPAFF. The DNA of the CDR3 is TGTGCCAGCAGTCCCCGGACAGGGTTGGGATCCCCAGCTTTCTTT. Full variable domain (outside the CDR3, taken from reference TRBV2 and TRBJ1-1): EPEVTQTPSHQVTQMGQEVILRCVPISNHLYFYWYRQILGQKVEFLVSFYNNEISEKSEIFDDQFSVERPDGSNFTLKIRSTKLEDSAMYFCASSPRTGLGSPAFFGQGTRLTVV.